This entry describes one T cell receptor (beta chain). Its target is unknown. Vbeta (60) and Jbeta (13) primers were used in the PCR. Produced via immunoSEQ multiplex PCR; TCRdb's table is partial and in-frame only. The sample totals 95,000 to 150,000 clones. The data stem from a study of cytomegalovirus exposure and HLA in healthy donors. General study findings and limits: The classifier was said to identify cytomegalovirus status with high specificity and sensitivity.

The clonotype comes from a man aged 18-30 years in good health and CMV-seronegative. The specimen was PBMCs.

CDR3 DNA: TGTGCTAGTGGTTTGAAAACCGGGACAGTCAGGCAGCCCCAGCATTTT. Translated, it gives CASGLKTGTVRQPQHF. V gene TRBV12-5 combines with J gene TRBJ1-5, with 7 bases matching TRBD1. V trimming: 2 bases; J trimming: 7 bases; junction bases outside the gene matches: 11. Germline-derived CDR1 and CDR2 are LGHNT and FRNRAP. The CDR3 has 16 residues.